This entry features one T cell receptor beta chain sequence. What it binds is unknown. Sequencing was performed with immunoSEQ multiplex PCR; in TCRdb, only in-frame clones are kept and a portion is missing. The sample shows 95,000 to 100,000 clones, about nine tenths of them seen only once. Trimming removed 4 bases from V and 4 bases from J, with 8 bases in between. CDR1 is MNHEY, CDR2 SMNVEV, per germline (reference sequence). This CDR3 region has 13 residues. The entry originates in a study of OX40 agonist ivuxolimab in advanced cancers. Findings and limits, study-wide: Averaged across samples, CD8+ T cells carried more expanded clones than CD4+ did.

This material consisted of CD4+ or CD8+ T cells sorted from blood, taken in a trial of the OX40 agonist ivuxolimab. The chain couples TRBV27 to TRBJ1-3, with unresolved D. The clonotype comes from an adult with an advanced solid tumor such as melanoma, head and neck, liver or kidney cancer. CDR3 sequence reads: CASSYPPGNTIYF. The CDR3 bases are TGTGCCAGCAGTTACCCCCCAGGAAACACCATATATTTT.